The 24 T cell receptor beta chains listed next were all sequenced from one sample in a study of blood T cell repertoires in COVID-19. Data came from immunoSEQ multiplex PCR; TCRdb stores just in-frame clones and leaves some out. The sample contains under 250,000 clones, around 90% of which appear only once. Sequencing was done on a sample of peripheral blood. The source is a man aged 18 to 30 with active or convalescent COVID-19.

The CDR3 nucleotides read TGCGCCAGCAGCTTGGGGTCGGGTGCGACGGCAATGACCCAGTACTTC. It translates to CASSLGSGATAMTQYF. The V gene is TRBV5-1, the J gene TRBJ2-5; unclear D gene. Trimming pared 0 bases from V and 7 bases from J, leaving 19 bases between. This CDR3 has 16 residues. The V gene's germline CDR1 is SGHRS and CDR2 YFSETQ. Using reference TRBV5-1 and TRBJ2-5 for the parts outside the CDR3, the full variable domain is KAGVTQTPRYLIKTRGQQVTLSCSPISGHRSVSWYQQTPGQGLQFLFEYFSETQRNKGNFPGRFSGRQFSNSRSEMNVSTLELGDSALYLCASSLGSGATAMTQYFGPGTRLLVL.

For this clone: The sample has other DNA sequences that encode this CDR3 too. The V and J genes are TRBV6-5 and TRBJ1-4; tentatively, D is TRBD1 (5 bases). The V and J ends lost 0 bases and 1 base respectively, with 9 bases between them. Looked up from germline, CDR1 is MNHEY and CDR2 is SVGAGI. This CDR3 is 16 amino acids long. CDR3 sequence: CASSYSGGGTNEKLFF. CDR3 sequence (DNA): TGTGCCAGCAGTTACTCGGGGGGGGGAACTAATGAAAAACTGTTTTTT.

The J gene is TRBJ2-2, the V gene TRBV9, with a possible D match to TRBD1 (6 bases). V was clipped by 1 base and J by 0 bases, with 10 bases between them. The length of the CDR3 is 16 residues. The germline V gene encodes CDR1 SGDLS and CDR2 YYNGEE. Here the CDR3 reads CASSVTGRPNTGELFF. In nucleotides, the CDR3 is TGTGCCAGCAGCGTAACAGGGCGACCGAACACCGGGGAGCTGTTTTTT.

For the CDR3, the DNA is TGTGCCAGCAGTTCGTCCAGGGGTTACGGCACTGAAGCTTTCTTT. It yields the protein CASSSSRGYGTEAFF. The J gene is TRBJ1-1, the V gene TRBV6-5; perhaps TRBD1 as D (6 bases). Germline CDR1 and CDR2: MNHEY and SVGAGI. This CDR3 has 15 residues. Between the trimmed V and J ends, which lost 4 bases and 4 bases, there was a span of 16 bases.

This chain uses TRBV28 with TRBJ2-1, with 7 nucleotides matching TRBD2. Germline V gene lookup returns CDR1 MDHEN and CDR2 SYDVKM. Germline trimming cut 4 bases from V and 4 bases from J; bases unmatched to any gene: 7. This CDR3 spans 15 amino acids. The CDR3 sequence: CASSSAGVTYNEQFF. The CDR3 DNA reads TGTGCCAGCAGTTCGGCGGGAGTCACATACAATGAGCAGTTCTTC.

Points on this clone: A clone one base away is much larger, so this may be a read error. Additional DNA sequences in this sample encode the identical CDR3. This chain links TRBV2 with TRBJ2-7; 9 positions match TRBD1. Germline lookup yields CDR1 SNHLY and CDR2 FYNNEI. The CDR3 extends over 12 amino acids. The ends lost 8 bases at V and 3 bases at J; junction bases unmatched: 2. The CDR3 loop is CASRTGVYEQYF. In nucleotides, the CDR3 is TGTGCCAGCCGGACAGGGGTCTACGAGCAGTACTTC.

This chain uses TRBV15 with TRBJ1-1; tentatively, D is TRBD1 (5 bases). V was cut by 5 bases and J by 3 bases, with 10 bases left in between. CDR1 is LNHNV, CDR2 YYDKDF, per germline (reference sequence). The CDR3 is 13 amino acids. CDR3 protein: CATSARGDTEAFF. Written as DNA, the CDR3 is TGTGCCACCAGCGCCCGGGGGGACACTGAAGCTTTCTTT.

The chain combines TRBV18 with TRBJ2-7; no definite D call. The CDR3 consists of 13 residues. Per germline, CDR1 KGHSH and CDR2 LQKENI. Trimming took off 0 bases at V and 6 bases at J, with 9 bases between the two ends. The CDR3 here is CASSPPVTVEQYF. The CDR3 DNA sequence: TGTGCCAGCTCACCACCGGTAACAGTCGAGCAGTACTTC.

The rearrangement joins TRBV4-3 to TRBJ2-7, with D possibly TRBD1 on 5 matching bases. From germline, CDR1 is LGHNA and CDR2 YSLEER. With 3 bases removed from V and 3 bases from J, the gap between germline ends came to 12 bases. The CDR3 length is 14 residues. CDR3 nucleotides: TGCGCCAGCAGCCATAGACAGAATCACTACGAGCAGTACTTC. It codes for CASSHRQNHYEQYF.

CDR3 nucleotides: TGCGCCAGCAGCTTGGAAGGGGGCGCCAAAAACATTCAGTACTTC. It codes for CASSLEGGAKNIQYF. J is TRBJ2-4 and V is TRBV5-1; 7 nucleotides match TRBD1. Trimming at V came to 0 bases and at J to 1 base, leaving 1 base not matched to a gene. Germline V gene lookup returns CDR1 SGHRS and CDR2 YFSETQ. The CDR3 has 15 amino acids.

The genes are TRBV3-1 (or the pseudogene TRBV3-2) and TRBJ2-5, with 9 bases lining up with TRBD2. This CDR3 spans 15 amino acids. Per the germline V gene, CDR1 is LGHDT and CDR2 is YNNKEL (reference sequence). V lost 0 bases to trimming and J lost 2 bases; unmatched junction nucleotides: 1. The CDR3 protein is CASSQDGLAQETQYF. The CDR3, as DNA: TGTGCCAGCAGCCAAGACGGACTAGCGCAAGAGACCCAGTACTTC.

The chain recombines TRBV2 with TRBJ2-7; tentatively, D is TRBD2 (5 bases). In germline, CDR1 is SNHLY, CDR2 FYNNEI. This CDR3 is 12 amino acids long. V lost 11 bases and J lost 6, with 17 bases in between. CDR3 in amino acids: CAGSLRAGEQYF. The CDR3 nucleotides read TGTGCCGGATCCTTGCGGGCCGGCGAGCAGTACTTC.

The chain has TRBV27 and TRBJ2-7; 8 bases agree with TRBD1. CDR1 and CDR2 (germline): MNHEY, SMNVEV (reference sequence). Trimming at V came to 5 bases and at J to 2 bases, leaving 8 bases not matched to a gene. The CDR3 is 15 residues long. The chain's CDR3 is CASSTHRGKTYEQYF. CDR3 sequence (DNA): TGTGCCAGCAGTACCCACAGGGGGAAGACCTACGAGCAGTACTTC.

The rearrangement links TRBV10-1 to TRBJ2-1; 7 bases fit TRBD2. From germline, CDR1 is WNHNN and CDR2 SYGVQD (reference sequence). CDR3 size: 17 residues. V lost 3 bases, J lost 6 bases, and 14 bases stayed unmatched. The CDR3 loop is CASSDSGSLREFNEQFF. The CDR3 DNA reads TGCGCCAGCAGTGATAGCGGCTCCTTGCGGGAGTTCAATGAGCAGTTCTTC.

V usage is TRBV7-2 and J usage is TRBJ1-2, with TRBD1 identical over 8 bases. This CDR3 has 13 amino acids. Unmatched junction bases numbered 0, after V lost 1 base and J lost 5 bases. Per germline, CDR1 SGHTA and CDR2 FQGNSA. The chain's CDR3 is CASSLGTGYGYTF. The CDR3 DNA sequence: TGTGCCAGCAGCTTAGGGACAGGGTATGGCTACACCTTC.

The rearrangement joins TRBV28 to TRBJ1-4; TRBD1 might be the D (5 bases). Trimming took off 7 bases at V and 7 bases at J, with 13 bases between the two ends. Germline V gene lookup returns CDR1 MDHEN and CDR2 SYDVKM. CDR3 size: 13 residues. CDR3 loop: CASKGLGVEKLFF. In nucleotides, the CDR3 is TGTGCCAGCAAGGGGTTAGGCGTTGAAAAACTGTTTTTT.

The V call is TRBV28, the J call TRBJ1-3; 7 nucleotides line up with TRBD1. The CDR3 is made up of 15 amino acids. Germline trimming cut 6 bases from V and 2 bases from J; bases unmatched to any gene: 7. CDR1 is MDHEN and CDR2 is SYDVKM in the germline V gene. CDR3 DNA: TGTGCCAGCAGCCCGGACAGGCGTGCTGGAAACACCATATATTTT. It translates to CASSPDRRAGNTIYF.

The gene calls are TRBV3-1 (or the pseudogene TRBV3-2) and TRBJ1-2, with TRBD1 identical over 7 bases. Germline values: CDR1 LGHDT, CDR2 YNNKEL (reference sequence). V dropped 4 bases and J dropped 2; count of bases not matched to a gene: 7. The CDR3 is 15 amino acids. DNA for the CDR3: TGTGCCAGCAGCCGAGAGACAGGGTTGAACTATGGCTACACCTTC. This sequence encodes CASSRETGLNYGYTF.

CDR3 nucleotide sequence: TGCGCCAGCAGCCCAGGACTAGCGGGGGGAAGCACAGATACGCAGTATTTT. Its protein is CASSPGLAGGSTDTQYF. This chain links TRBV5-1 with TRBJ2-3, with TRBD2 matching over 14 bases. Trimming removed 4 bases from V and 0 bases from J; junction bases left unmatched: 4. The CDR3 is 17 amino acids. Germline lookup yields CDR1 SGHRS and CDR2 YFSETQ.

V and J are TRBV7-2 and TRBJ1-6, with 8 bases fitting TRBD1. The CDR3 length is 15 residues. J gave up 5 bases and V 7 bases, and 7 bases lay outside the gene matches. Germline values: CDR1 SGHTA, CDR2 FQGNSA. CDR3 residues: CASIVGQGNNSPLHF. The CDR3, as DNA: TGTGCCAGCATCGTCGGACAGGGAAATAATTCACCCCTCCACTTT.

This chain joins TRBV12-3 or TRBV12-4 and TRBJ2-1; 7 positions match TRBD1. V trimming: 7 bases; J trimming: 5 bases; junction bases outside the gene matches: 2. The length of the CDR3 is 12 residues. DNA for the CDR3: TGTGCCAGCAAAGGACAGGACAATGAGCAGTTCTTC. Translating it yields CASKGQDNEQFF.

This clone appeared a few times. The V call is TRBV7-9, the J call TRBJ1-5, with TRBD1 identical over 9 bases. The CDR3 contains 16 residues. Germline CDR1 is SEHNR and CDR2 is FQNEAQ (reference sequence). V gave up 5 bases and J gave up 7 bases; unmatched junction bases: 12. CDR3 sequence reads: CASSGPGTGSLQPQHF. CDR3 bases: TGTGCCAGCAGCGGTCCCGGGACAGGGAGTTTGCAGCCCCAGCATTTT. Complete variable domain (other parts from reference TRBV7-9 and TRBJ1-5): DTGVSQNPRHKITKRGQNVTFRCDPISEHNRLYWYRQTLGQGPEFLTYFQNEAQLEKSRLLSDRFSAERPKGSFSTLEIQRTEQGDSAMYLCASSGPGTGSLQPQHFGDGTRLSIL.

The gene calls are TRBV7-6 and TRBJ2-1, with no clear D. Per the germline V gene, CDR1 is SGHVS and CDR2 is FNYEAQ. Trimming took 0 bases from V and 4 from J, leaving 4 bases between them. This CDR3 region has 13 residues. CDR3 sequence reads: CASSLAPYNEQFF. DNA for the CDR3: TGTGCCAGCAGCTTAGCCCCTTACAATGAGCAGTTCTTC.

The rearrangement links TRBV7-3 to TRBJ2-3, with TRBD2 matching 8 bases. The CDR3 is 17 amino acids. Germline lookup yields CDR1 SGHTA and CDR2 FQGTGA. The V segment lost 4 bases and the J segment 2 bases; nucleotides outside the gene matches: 11. In DNA form, the CDR3 reads TGTGCCAGCAGCTCCCTTTTCCGGGGGGGTACCACAGATACGCAGTATTTT. Translation gives CASSSLFRGGTTDTQYF. Variable domain in full (rest from reference TRBV7-3 and TRBJ2-3): GAGVSQTPSNKVTEKGKYVELRCDPISGHTALYWYRQSLGQGPEFLIYFQGTGAADDSGLPNDRFFAVRPEGSVSTLKIQRTERGDSAVYLCASSSLFRGGTTDTQYFGPGTRLTVL.